These 28 T cell receptor beta chains share one sample of origin, sequenced in a study of identical twins. Each CDR3 protein gets one entry after TCRdb re-called the 5' RACE reads with MiXCR. Of a few hundred thousand distinct CDR3 sequences listed, about 8.9% are singletons. These data also formed part of another study, on yellow fever vaccine responses in identical twins.

The sequenced sample consisted of CD8+ T cells sorted from blood. The receptors stem from a woman aged 18 to 35 in good health.

This clonotype was detected once. Since the CDR3 does not end with the conserved phenylalanine or tryptophan, this likely comes from a read error. The chain carries TRBV11-2 and TRBJ2-7; D call uncertain. CDR1 is SGHAT, CDR2 FQNNGV, per germline. V lost 0 bases and J lost 2, with 8 bases in between. This CDR3 region has 14 residues. This CDR3 reads CASSLEGSPYEQYS. CDR3 in DNA: TGTGCCAGCAGCTTAGAGGGGTCCCCCTACGAGCAGTACTCC.

Only a few counts were recorded for this clonotype. This rearrangement joins TRBV28 to TRBJ1-1, with a tentative D call TRBD1 (5 bases). Trimming removed 2 bases from V and 0 bases from J, with 10 bases in between. This CDR3 spans 15 amino acids. CDR1 is MDHEN and CDR2 is SYDVKM in the germline V gene. The CDR3 bases are TGTGCCAGCAGTTTACAAGGGGAGATGAACACTGAAGCTTTCTTT. Amino acid sequence: CASSLQGEMNTEAFF. Combining the CDR3 with reference TRBV28 and TRBJ1-1 gives the whole variable domain DVKVTQSSRYLVKRTGEKVFLECVQDMDHENMFWYRQDPGLGLRLIYFSYDVKMKEKGDIPEGYSVSREKKERFSLILESASTNQTSMYLCASSLQGEMNTEAFFGQGTRLTVV.

The CDR3 sequence: CASTPHVGGVRTGELFF. The CDR3 nucleotides read TGTGCCAGCACCCCCCATGTTGGGGGAGTGAGGACCGGGGAGCTGTTTTTT. This sequence joins TRBV27 and TRBJ2-2; D is possibly TRBD1 or TRBD2 (5 bases each). The CDR3 extends over 17 amino acids. Germline CDR1 and CDR2: MNHEY and SMNVEV (reference sequence). V dropped 7 bases and J dropped 5 bases, with 23 bases sitting between them.

This clonotype was seen repeatedly, ten times or more. The CDR3 sequence: CASSTVGRGPLEAFF. The DNA for the CDR3 is TGCGCCAGCAGCACGGTGGGTCGGGGGCCCCTTGAAGCTTTCTTT. This chain joins TRBV5-1 and TRBJ1-1, with D maybe TRBD1 (6 bases). Germline CDR1 SGHRS, CDR2 YFSETQ. V lost 4 bases to trimming and J lost 7 bases, with 20 bases between them. The CDR3 sequence is 15 residues long.

J is TRBJ2-3 and V is TRBV28; 7 nucleotides agree with TRBD1. Germline lookup yields CDR1 MDHEN and CDR2 SYDVKM. CDR3 length: 15 residues. The V and J ends lost 10 bases and 1 base, in that order; junction bases with no gene match: 11. In DNA, the CDR3 is TGTGCCACCAGCTCCTGGGACAGACGCACAGATACGCAGTATTTT. Translation gives CATSSWDRRTDTQYF.

V and J are TRBV14 and TRBJ2-5; unclear D gene. The germline V and J ends were trimmed by 1 base and 1 base, with 13 bases remaining between them. Germline V lookup: CDR1 SGHDN, CDR2 FVKESK. CDR3 length: 16 residues. CDR3 nucleotide sequence: TGTGCCAGCAGCCAAGGGCTCCGGCCGTTCCAAGAGACCCAGTACTTC. Amino acids: CASSQGLRPFQETQYF.

This sequence joins TRBV27 and TRBJ1-6; perhaps TRBD1 as D (6 bases). The germline CDR1 and CDR2 sequences are MNHEY and SMNVEV (reference sequence). V gave up 2 bases and J gave up 9 bases, with 17 bases separating them. The CDR3 is 16 residues long. CDR3 amino acids: CASSLTLGQGTSPLHF. Here the CDR3 DNA reads TGTGCCAGCAGTTTAACGTTGGGGCAGGGGACTTCACCCCTCCACTTT.

This clonotype showed up just a few times. The chain has TRBV29-1 and TRBJ2-7, with TRBD2 matching over 8 bases. The CDR3 covers 15 residues. Germline V gene sequence: CDR1 SQVTM, CDR2 ANQGSEA. The V segment lost 0 bases and the J segment 4 bases; nucleotides outside the gene matches: 8. The chain's CDR3 is CSVEDPERESYEQYF. The CDR3 DNA reads as TGCAGCGTTGAAGATCCGGAGCGGGAGTCTTACGAGCAGTACTTC.

The chain uses TRBV7-9 and TRBJ2-1; D is ambiguous. Looked up from germline, CDR1 is SEHNR and CDR2 is FQNEAQ (reference sequence). The CDR3 consists of 12 residues. V shed 4 bases and J shed 10 bases, with 11 bases lying between them. CDR3 region: CASSSAVYEQFF. The CDR3 region has the DNA TGTGCCAGCAGCTCGGCTGTTTACGAGCAGTTCTTC. Using reference TRBV7-9 and TRBJ2-1 for the parts outside the CDR3, the full variable domain is DTGVSQNPRHKITKRGQNVTFRCDPISEHNRLYWYRQTLGQGPEFLTYFQNEAQLEKSRLLSDRFSAERPKGSFSTLEIQRTEQGDSAMYLCASSSAVYEQFFGPGTRLTVL.

This clonotype was seen a handful of times. The genes are TRBV7-2 and TRBJ2-3; 8 bases map to TRBD1. V lost 1 base to trimming and J lost 2 bases; unmatched junction nucleotides: 8. Germline CDR1 and CDR2: SGHTA and FQGNSA. CDR3 length: 17 residues. The CDR3 protein is CASSLGWRDRLTDTQYF. For the CDR3, the DNA is TGTGCCAGCAGCTTAGGGTGGCGGGACAGGCTCACAGATACGCAGTATTTT. Combining the CDR3 with reference TRBV7-2 and TRBJ2-3 gives the whole variable domain GAGVSQSPSNKVTEKGKDVELRCDPISGHTALYWYRQSLGQGLEFLIYFQGNSAPDKSGLPSDRFSAERTGGSVSTLTIQRTQQEDSAVYLCASSLGWRDRLTDTQYFGPGTRLTVL.

This clonotype was observed a handful of times. This chain links TRBV11-2 with TRBJ2-3, with 13 nucleotides matching TRBD2. The CDR3 has 17 residues. V shed 3 bases, J shed 3 bases, and the junction held 6 bases outside the gene matches. CDR1 is SGHAT and CDR2 is FQNNGV in the germline V gene. The CDR3 coding sequence is TGTGCCAGCAGCTTCGGACTAGCGGGGGAGGGGACAGATACGCAGTATTTT. This gives the protein CASSFGLAGEGTDTQYF.

This clonotype was detected only a few times. The rearrangement joins TRBV7-2 to TRBJ2-5, with 11 bases identical to TRBD2. Germline-derived CDR1 and CDR2 are SGHTA and FQGNSA. There are 17 residues in the CDR3. The V gene end was trimmed by 4 bases and the J gene end by 2 bases; junction bases not matched to a gene: 9. As DNA, the CDR3 is TGTGCCAGCAGCTCCTCACTAGCGGGGGACATACAAGAGACCCAGTACTTC. This codes for CASSSSLAGDIQETQYF.

The chain employs TRBV6-1 and TRBJ2-7; maybe TRBD1 (6 bases). The CDR3 covers 14 residues. V was trimmed by 3 bases and J by 2 bases, leaving 11 bases between them. Germline values: CDR1 MNHNS, CDR2 SASEGT. The CDR3 is CASSDRDIPYEQYF. The CDR3 DNA follows: TGTGCCAGCAGTGACCGGGACATCCCCTACGAGCAGTACTTC.

V and J are TRBV28 and TRBJ1-2; no firm D call. Germline V gives CDR1 MDHEN, CDR2 SYDVKM. Trimming left V 3 bases short and J 4 bases short, with 6 bases between. The CDR3 has 12 residues. CDR3 loop: CASSFSAYGYTF. DNA of the CDR3: TGTGCCAGCAGTTTTTCGGCCTATGGCTACACCTTC.

This clonotype was detected ten times or more. CDR3 residues: CASTPNYVYGYTF. The CDR3 nucleotides are TGCGCCAGCACCCCGAATTATGTCTATGGCTACACCTTC. The rearrangement links TRBV10-2 to TRBJ1-2; the D is unclear. CDR3 size: 13 residues. Per germline, CDR1 WSHSY and CDR2 SAAADI. Deletions cut 7 bases from V and 4 bases from J, with 13 bases between.

Ten or more counts support this clonotype. The V and J genes are TRBV24-1 and TRBJ2-1, with D perhaps matching TRBD1 (5 bases). This CDR3 has 14 amino acids. Germline CDR1 reads KGHDR; CDR2 reads SFDVKD. V gave up 4 bases and J gave up 6 bases, with 12 bases separating them. The CDR3 loop is CATSDRYDSNEQFF. The CDR3 DNA follows: TGTGCCACCAGTGACCGCTATGACAGCAATGAGCAGTTCTTC.

This clonotype has at least ten counts. The chain carries TRBV7-8 and TRBJ2-5, with 14 bases that match TRBD2. The CDR3 spans 17 residues. Trimming cost V 0 bases and J 0 bases; bases outside gene matches: 0. CDR1 is SGHVS, CDR2 FQNEAQ, per germline. CDR3 DNA sequence: TGTGCCAGCAGCTTAGCGACTAGCGGGAGGGACCAAGAGACCCAGTACTTC. It yields the protein CASSLATSGRDQETQYF.

This clonotype has a count of ten or more. The chain has TRBV7-9 and TRBJ2-1; 14 bases line up with TRBD2. The ends lost 4 bases at V and 9 bases at J; junction bases unmatched: 8. The CDR3 consists of 16 residues. Germline V gene lookup returns CDR1 SEHNR and CDR2 FQNEAQ (reference sequence). CDR3 protein: CASSSRLAGGLGEQFF. The CDR3 DNA follows: TGTGCCAGCAGCTCAAGACTAGCGGGGGGGCTGGGTGAGCAGTTCTTC.

In its sample, this clonotype was seen a few times. The CDR3, as DNA: TGTGCCAGCAGCCAGTGGTGGAGTCCTACAGATACGCAGTATTTT. It translates to CASSQWWSPTDTQYF. The chain combines TRBV5-6 with TRBJ2-3; D is uncertain. This CDR3 is 15 amino acids long. Trimming pared 4 bases from V and 3 bases from J, leaving 15 bases between. Germline loops: CDR1 SGHDT, CDR2 YYEEEE. The whole variable domain, remainder taken from reference TRBV5-6 and TRBJ2-3, is DAGVTQSPTHLIKTRGQQVTLRCSPKSGHDTVSWYQQALGQGPQFIFQYYEEEERQRGNFPDRFSGHQFPNYSSELNVNALLLGDSALYLCASSQWWSPTDTQYFGPGTRLTVL.

This CDR3 is CASSLEERGRRYTGELFF. For the CDR3, the DNA is TGTGCCAGCAGCTTAGAGGAACGAGGGCGTAGGTACACCGGGGAGCTGTTTTTT. The chain recombines TRBV11-1 with TRBJ2-2; a possible D gene is TRBD2 (5 bases). Looked up from germline, CDR1 is SGHAT and CDR2 is FQDESV (reference sequence). V lost 1 base, J lost 3 bases, and 18 bases lay in between. The CDR3 is 18 residues long.

The chain employs TRBV29-1 and TRBJ2-5; 7 bases match TRBD1. The length of the CDR3 is 13 residues. Germline loops: CDR1 SQVTM, CDR2 ANQGSEA. V lost 6 bases, J lost 2 bases, and 6 bases stayed unmatched. The CDR3 DNA is TGCAGCGTGGTGGGACAGCATCAAGAGACCCAGTACTTC. Protein product: CSVVGQHQETQYF.

As for this clonotype: This may be a read error, as it is one base from a much larger clone. The genes are TRBV20-1 and TRBJ2-7, with D unclear. CDR3 length: 13 residues. V lost 3 bases, J lost 5 bases, and 14 bases lay in between. Per the germline V gene, CDR1 is DFQATT and CDR2 is SNEGSKA (reference sequence). CDR3 residues: CSARPGRIDEQYF. CDR3 nucleotides: TGCAGTGCTAGGCCTGGGCGGATCGACGAGCAGTACTTC.

A few counts support this clonotype. The chain couples TRBV27 to TRBJ2-1; perhaps TRBD1 as D (5 bases). CDR1 and CDR2 from the germline V gene are MNHEY and SMNVEV (reference sequence). V was shortened by 3 bases and J by 5 bases, with 11 bases between the two germline ends. The CDR3 runs 14 residues. Here the CDR3 reads CASSFWEGDNEQFF. The CDR3 DNA sequence: TGTGCCAGCAGTTTTTGGGAAGGGGACAATGAGCAGTTCTTC.

V is TRBV9 and J is TRBJ2-3, with TRBD1 matching 9 bases. Germline V gene data show CDR1 as SGDLS and CDR2 as YYNGEE. V gave up 0 bases and J gave up 3 bases; unmatched junction bases: 2. The CDR3 loop spans 15 amino acids. CDR3: CASSVGDRATDTQYF. CDR3 in DNA: TGTGCCAGCAGCGTAGGGGACAGGGCTACAGATACGCAGTATTTT. Using reference TRBV9 and TRBJ2-3 for the parts outside the CDR3, the full variable domain is DSGVTQTPKHLITATGQRVTLRCSPRSGDLSVYWYQQSLDQGLQFLIQYYNGEERAKGNILERFSAQQFPDLHSELNLSSLELGDSALYFCASSVGDRATDTQYFGPGTRLTVL.

This clonotype was counted ten times or more. The chain uses TRBV20-1 and TRBJ1-1; no clear D. Trimming stripped 5 bases from V and 6 bases from J, with 22 bases between. Germline V CDR1 and CDR2: DFQATT, SNEGSKA (reference sequence). The CDR3 consists of 15 residues. CDR3 nucleotide sequence: TGCAGTGCTCCTTCAGGAGGCCAGGAGGGCGCTGAAGCTTTCTTT. It translates to CSAPSGGQEGAEAFF.

This clonotype has ten or more counts. The rearrangement links TRBV4-1 to TRBJ1-1, with a possible D match to TRBD1 (6 bases). V gave up 8 bases and J gave up 5 bases, with 9 bases separating them. CDR1 and CDR2 (germline): MGHRA, YSYEKL. The CDR3 is made up of 11 amino acids. The CDR3 loop reads CASQGRTEAFF. The CDR3 region has the DNA TGCGCCAGCCAGGGGCGGACTGAAGCTTTCTTT.

This clonotype was seen many times. The V and J genes are TRBV6-2 or TRBV6-3 and TRBJ2-1; 10 bases map to TRBD2. The CDR3 consists of 14 residues. J gave up 5 bases and V 4 bases, and 2 bases lay outside the gene matches. Looked up from germline, CDR1 is MNHEY and CDR2 is SVGEGT. CDR3 sequence (DNA): TGTGCCAGCAGTTCTAGCGGGAGTCACAATGAGCAGTTCTTC. Translating gives CASSSSGSHNEQFF.

This chain uses TRBV4-1 with TRBJ1-6; D not resolved. The CDR3 runs 15 residues. From germline, CDR1 is MGHRA and CDR2 YSYEKL. The ends were cut back, 5 bases at V and 7 bases at J, with 15 bases in the middle. The CDR3 sequence: CASSFLPGRNSPLHF. CDR3 DNA sequence: TGCGCCAGCAGCTTTCTGCCCGGCAGGAATTCACCCCTCCACTTT.